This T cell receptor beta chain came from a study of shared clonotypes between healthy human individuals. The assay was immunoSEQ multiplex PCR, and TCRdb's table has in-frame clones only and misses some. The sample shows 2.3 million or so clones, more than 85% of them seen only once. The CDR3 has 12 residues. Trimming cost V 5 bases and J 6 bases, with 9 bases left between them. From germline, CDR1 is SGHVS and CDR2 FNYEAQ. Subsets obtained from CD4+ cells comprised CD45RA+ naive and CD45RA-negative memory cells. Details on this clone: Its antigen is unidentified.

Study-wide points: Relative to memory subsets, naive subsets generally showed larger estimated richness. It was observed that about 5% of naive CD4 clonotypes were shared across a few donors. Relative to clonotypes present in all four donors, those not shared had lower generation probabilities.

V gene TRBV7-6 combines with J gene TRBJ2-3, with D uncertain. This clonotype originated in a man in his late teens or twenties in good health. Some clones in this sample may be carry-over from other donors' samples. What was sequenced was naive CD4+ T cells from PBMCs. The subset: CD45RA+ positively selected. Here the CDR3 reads CASSPDGDTQYF. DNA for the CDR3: TGTGCCAGCAGCCCAGATGGGGATACGCAGTATTTT.